This section outlines one T cell receptor beta chain sequence together with its context. TCRdb keeps only in-frame clones here, not all; method: immunoSEQ multiplex PCR. The data hold tens of thousands of clones, with roughly 90% observed a single time. The length of the CDR3 is 16 residues. Losses at the gene ends were 1 base for V and 4 bases for J; bases not matched to a gene: 5. Germline V gene lookup returns CDR1 SGHVS and CDR2 FNYEAQ. This specimen belongs to a study of blood T cell repertoires in COVID-19. Study details: The analysed material was cDNA or gDNA that came from T cells, B-cell-depleted T cells, or PBMCs.

The V call is TRBV7-6, the J call TRBJ2-1, with TRBD2 matching 9 bases. The source of this sequence is a human donor with active COVID-19. The donor label of this sample is uncertain. The sample was peripheral blood. The CDR3 spells CASSLVGRGGYNEQFF. CDR3 nucleotide sequence: TGTGCCAGCAGCTTAGTTGGGCGGGGGGGGTACAATGAGCAGTTCTTC.